This T cell receptor beta chain is drawn from a study of blood T cells in healthy people across ages. Findings and limits, study-wide: Donors of long life had a larger count of naive CD4+ cells and greater diversity than aged donors.

There were healthy Caucasian individuals from Russia, aged roughly 6 to 90, serving as donors. This clonotype was seen only once. Its matching antigen is unknown. V was pared by 3 bases and J by 10 bases, with 13 bases between. This CDR3 region has 12 residues. Germline values: CDR1 SGHDN, CDR2 FVKESK. Then a second PCR, running about 6 to 12 cycles, was carried out with a sample-barcoded 5' primer and a J-beta primer mix. With 12 random nucleotides, a template-switch adaptor tagged each individual cDNA molecule. TCRdb re-called the 5' RACE reads with MiXCR, one entry per CDR3 protein. The sample has about 760,000 distinct CDR3 sequences, just over 55% seen once.

The specimen sequenced was blood. The chain carries TRBV14 and TRBJ2-7, with no clear D. The source is a man aged 35-49 years in good health. CDR3 amino acids: CASSQFLNTQYF. CDR3 DNA: TGTGCCAGCAGCCAGTTCCTGAACACCCAGTACTTC.